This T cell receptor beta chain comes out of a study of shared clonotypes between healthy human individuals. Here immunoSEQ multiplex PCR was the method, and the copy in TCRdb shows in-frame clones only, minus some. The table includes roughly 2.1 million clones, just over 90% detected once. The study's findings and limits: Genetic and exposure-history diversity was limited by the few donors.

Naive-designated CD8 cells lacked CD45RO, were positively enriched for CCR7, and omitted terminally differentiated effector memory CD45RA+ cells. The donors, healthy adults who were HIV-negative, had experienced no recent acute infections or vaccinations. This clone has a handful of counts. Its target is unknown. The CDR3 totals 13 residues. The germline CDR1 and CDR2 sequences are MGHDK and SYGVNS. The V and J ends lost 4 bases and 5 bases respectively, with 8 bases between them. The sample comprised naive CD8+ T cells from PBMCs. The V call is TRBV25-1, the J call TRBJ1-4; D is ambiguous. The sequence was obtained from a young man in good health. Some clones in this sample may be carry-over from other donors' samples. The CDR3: CASSVTVNEKLFF. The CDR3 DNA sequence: TGTGCCAGCAGTGTAACGGTAAATGAAAAACTGTTTTTT.